This T cell receptor (beta chain) derives from a study of blood T cell repertoires in COVID-19. The overall study: PBMCs, B-cell-depleted T cells, or T cells provided the cDNA or gDNA that made up the material.

Across 20 to 25 US areas, participants ranged in age from about 18 to 100 years. Assignments of participants to cohorts depended upon their own reported clinical history. V was pared by 3 bases and J by 0 bases, with 14 bases between. CDR1 and CDR2 from the germline V gene are LNHDA and SQIVND (reference sequence). CDR3 length: 16 amino acids. Clones were sequenced by immunoSEQ multiplex PCR, and TCRdb holds only the in-frame ones, with some missing. The sample has some 200,000 clones, roughly 85% seen once. The sequencing sample was made of PBMCs or T cells enriched from blood (not recorded which). This TCR was recovered from a woman aged 45-65 years who had been exposed to COVID-19. The chain carries TRBV19 and TRBJ1-1, with unresolved D. This chain's CDR3 is CASSIGGMGMNTEAFF. In DNA, the CDR3 is TGTGCCAGTAGTATCGGAGGAATGGGGATGAACACTGAAGCTTTCTTT.